Listed below are T cell receptor beta chains from one sample, sequenced in a study of cytomegalovirus exposure and HLA in healthy donors. The method was immunoSEQ multiplex PCR; TCRdb's version includes in-frame clones alone and lacks a portion of them. This table has 100,000 to 150,000 clones, 77% appearing once. The sample was PBMCs. Receptors were obtained from a male donor in good health and CMV-seropositive. Each CDR3 is given with its conserved first and last residue. Fields, in order: CDR3 DNA, CDR3 protein, V gene, clone size, D gene, J gene. D genes are given only for firm matches. Only part of the rows carry a size: once, few, many, or a class if the clone is expanded.

CDR3 DNA: TGTGCCAGCAGCTTATACAGGGACACCGGGGAGCTGTTTTTT; CDR3 protein: CASSLYRDTGELFF; V gene: TRBV7-3; clone size: once; D gene: NA; J gene: TRBJ2-2
CDR3 DNA: TGTGCCTGGAGTGTACTCGGGACAGGGAATCAGCCCCAGCATTTT; CDR3 protein: CAWSVLGTGNQPQHF; V gene: TRBV30; clone size: NA; D gene: TRBD1; J gene: TRBJ1-5
CDR3 DNA: TGTGCCAGTAGCCCCTCCGCAGATACGCAGTATTTT; CDR3 protein: CASSPSADTQYF; V gene: TRBV19; clone size: few; D gene: NA; J gene: TRBJ2-3
CDR3 DNA: TGTGCCAGCACCCCAGAGCGGGATTCCTACAATGAGCAGTTCTTC; CDR3 protein: CASTPERDSYNEQFF; V gene: TRBV11-2; clone size: NA; D gene: TRBD2; J gene: TRBJ2-1
CDR3 DNA: TGCAGTGCCATGGGACAGGGGACGCAGTATTTT; CDR3 protein: CSAMGQGTQYF; V gene: TRBV20-1; clone size: NA; D gene: TRBD1; J gene: TRBJ2-3
CDR3 DNA: TGTGCCAGCAGCTTTCGAACAGGGAACACAGATACGCAGTATTTT; CDR3 protein: CASSFRTGNTDTQYF; V gene: TRBV7-9; clone size: NA; D gene: NA; J gene: TRBJ2-3
CDR3 DNA: TGTGCCAGCAGGTCAAGCGGGGGGCGGTACAATGAGCAGTTCTTC; CDR3 protein: CASRSSGGRYNEQFF; V gene: TRBV28; clone size: NA; D gene: TRBD2; J gene: TRBJ2-1
CDR3 DNA: TGTGCCAGCAGCTTTAAAATCGACCAAGAGACCCAGTACTTC; CDR3 protein: CASSFKIDQETQYF; V gene: TRBV11-2; clone size: NA; D gene: NA; J gene: TRBJ2-5
CDR3 DNA: TGTGCCAGCACCGGAGACAGGGCGGGTGACTACACCTTC; CDR3 protein: CASTGDRAGDYTF; V gene: TRBV6-5; clone size: NA; D gene: TRBD1; J gene: TRBJ1-2
CDR3 DNA: TGCGCCAGCAGCTTCTCGGGAAACACTGAAGCTTTCTTT; CDR3 protein: CASSFSGNTEAFF; V gene: TRBV5-1; clone size: NA; D gene: NA; J gene: TRBJ1-1
CDR3 DNA: TGTGCCAGTGCATTGGGGACTAGCGACTCCTACGAGCAGTACTTC; CDR3 protein: CASALGTSDSYEQYF; V gene: TRBV19; clone size: NA; D gene: TRBD2; J gene: TRBJ2-7
CDR3 DNA: TGTGCCAGTACCCCGTGGACAGGGTTCTCCCACGAGCAGTACTTC; CDR3 protein: CASTPWTGFSHEQYF; V gene: TRBV19; clone size: NA; D gene: TRBD1; J gene: TRBJ2-7
CDR3 DNA: TGCGCCAGCAGCGCCAGATCTTCTATACAGGGGGCCTACGAGCAGTACTTC; CDR3 protein: CASSARSSIQGAYEQYF; V gene: TRBV5-1; clone size: NA; D gene: TRBD1; J gene: TRBJ2-7
CDR3 DNA: TGTGCCCCTAACGGCAGGGACTACGCGAACACCGGGGAGCTGTTTTTT; CDR3 protein: CAPNGRDYANTGELFF; V gene: TRBV21-1; clone size: NA; D gene: NA; J gene: TRBJ2-2
CDR3 DNA: TGTGCCAGCTCAATGGAGGTTCGGACTGAAGCTTTCTTT; CDR3 protein: CASSMEVRTEAFF; V gene: TRBV18; clone size: NA; D gene: NA; J gene: TRBJ1-1
CDR3 DNA: TGTGCCAGCTCATTAGAAGGCGGGCAAACAAATTCACCCCTCCACTTT; CDR3 protein: CASSLEGGQTNSPLHF; V gene: TRBV18; clone size: NA; D gene: NA; J gene: TRBJ1-6
CDR3 DNA: TGTGCCAGCAGCCATCTCCGGGGCGGGACGAACACCGGGGAGCTGTTTTTT; CDR3 protein: CASSHLRGGTNTGELFF; V gene: TRBV13; clone size: NA; D gene: NA; J gene: TRBJ2-2
CDR3 DNA: TGTGCCAGCCGTCAGGGTATGGGGTACGAGCAGTACTTC; CDR3 protein: CASRQGMGYEQYF; V gene: TRBV28; clone size: NA; D gene: NA; J gene: TRBJ2-7
CDR3 DNA: TGTGCCAGCAGCAGGACAGGGAGGTACGAGCAGTACTTC; CDR3 protein: CASSRTGRYEQYF; V gene: TRBV5-6; clone size: NA; D gene: TRBD1; J gene: TRBJ2-7
CDR3 DNA: TGTGCCAGCAGTTCCGCGGGAGGCGGGGAGCTGTTTTTT; CDR3 protein: CASSSAGGGELFF; V gene: TRBV11-3; clone size: NA; D gene: TRBD2; J gene: TRBJ2-2
CDR3 DNA: TGTGCCAGCTCACTAATCAGGGACAGCTACGAGCAGTACTTC; CDR3 protein: CASSLIRDSYEQYF; V gene: TRBV18; clone size: few; D gene: TRBD1; J gene: TRBJ2-7
CDR3 DNA: TGTGCCAGCAGACGGGGACTAGCGACACTCAATGAGCAGTTCTTC; CDR3 protein: CASRRGLATLNEQFF; V gene: TRBV7-9; clone size: NA; D gene: TRBD2; J gene: TRBJ2-1
CDR3 DNA: TGTGCCAGTAGCCGACAGGGGCTAGGGAACATTCAGTACTTC; CDR3 protein: CASSRQGLGNIQYF; V gene: TRBV19; clone size: NA; D gene: TRBD1; J gene: TRBJ2-4